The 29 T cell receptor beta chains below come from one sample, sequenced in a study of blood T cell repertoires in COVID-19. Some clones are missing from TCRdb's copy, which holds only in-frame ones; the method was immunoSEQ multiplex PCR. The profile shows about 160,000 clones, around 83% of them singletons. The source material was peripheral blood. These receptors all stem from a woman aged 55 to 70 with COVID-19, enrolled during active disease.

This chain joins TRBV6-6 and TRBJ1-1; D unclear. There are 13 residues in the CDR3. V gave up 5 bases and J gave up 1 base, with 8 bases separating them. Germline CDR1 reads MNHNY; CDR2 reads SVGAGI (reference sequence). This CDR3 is CASSTPENTEAFF. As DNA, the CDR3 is TGTGCCAGCAGTACACCTGAGAACACTGAAGCTTTCTTT.

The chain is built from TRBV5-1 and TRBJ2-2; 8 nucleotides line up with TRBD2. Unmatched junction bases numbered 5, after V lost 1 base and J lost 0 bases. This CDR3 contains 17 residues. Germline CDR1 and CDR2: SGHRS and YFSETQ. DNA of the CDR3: TGCGCCAGCAGCTTGACTAGCGGACTCGCGAACACCGGGGAGCTGTTTTTT. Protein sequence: CASSLTSGLANTGELFF.

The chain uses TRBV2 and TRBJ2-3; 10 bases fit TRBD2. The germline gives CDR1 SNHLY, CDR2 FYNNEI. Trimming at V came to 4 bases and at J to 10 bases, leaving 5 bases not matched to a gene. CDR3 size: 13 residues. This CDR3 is CASSGTGTSAQYF. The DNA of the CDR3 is TGTGCCAGCAGTGGAACCGGGACTAGCGCGCAGTATTTT. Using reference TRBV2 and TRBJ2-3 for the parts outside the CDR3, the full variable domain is EPEVTQTPSHQVTQMGQEVILRCVPISNHLYFYWYRQILGQKVEFLVSFYNNEISEKSEIFDDQFSVERPDGSNFTLKIRSTKLEDSAMYFCASSGTGTSAQYFGPGTRLTVL.

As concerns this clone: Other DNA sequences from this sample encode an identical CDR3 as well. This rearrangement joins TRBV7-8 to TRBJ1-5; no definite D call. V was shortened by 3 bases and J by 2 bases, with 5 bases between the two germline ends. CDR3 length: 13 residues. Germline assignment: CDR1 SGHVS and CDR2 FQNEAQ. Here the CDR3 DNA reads TGTGCCAGCAGCTTCCGCGGCAATCAGCCCCAGCATTTT. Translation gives CASSFRGNQPQHF.

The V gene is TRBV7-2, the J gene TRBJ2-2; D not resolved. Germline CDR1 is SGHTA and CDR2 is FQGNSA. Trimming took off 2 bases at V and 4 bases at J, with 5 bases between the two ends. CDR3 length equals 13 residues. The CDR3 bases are TGTGCCAGCAGCTTACGGAGCACCGGGGAGCTGTTTTTT. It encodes CASSLRSTGELFF.

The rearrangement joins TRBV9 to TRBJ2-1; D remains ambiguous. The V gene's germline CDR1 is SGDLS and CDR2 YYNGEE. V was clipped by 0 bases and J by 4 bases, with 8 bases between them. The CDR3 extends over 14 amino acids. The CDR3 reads CASSVAFGYNEQFF. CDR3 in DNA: TGTGCCAGCAGCGTAGCTTTCGGGTACAATGAGCAGTTCTTC.

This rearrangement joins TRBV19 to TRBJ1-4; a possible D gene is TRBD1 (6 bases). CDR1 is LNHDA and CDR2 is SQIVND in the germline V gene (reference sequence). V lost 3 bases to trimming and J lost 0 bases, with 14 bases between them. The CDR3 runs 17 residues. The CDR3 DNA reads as TGTGCCAGTAGTATCTTCGGACAGACTGCAACTAATGAAAAACTGTTTTTT. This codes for CASSIFGQTATNEKLFF.

The CDR3 protein is CASSEAVRGQPQHF. In nucleotides, the CDR3 is TGTGCCAGCAGTGAAGCAGTAAGGGGGCAGCCCCAGCATTTT. This sequence joins TRBV6-1 and TRBJ1-5; D perhaps matches TRBD1 (6 bases). The germline V gene has CDR1 MNHNS and CDR2 SASEGT. The CDR3 has 14 residues. V was clipped by 0 bases and J by 7 bases, with 10 bases between them.

Here the CDR3 DNA reads TGTGCCAGCAGCTCCCCCGGGACAGGGTTATACGAGCAGTACTTC. Residues: CASSSPGTGLYEQYF. This rearrangement joins TRBV5-4 to TRBJ2-7; 9 nucleotides agree with TRBD1. Germline values: CDR1 SGHNT, CDR2 YYREEE (reference sequence). The CDR3 runs 15 residues. V gave up 3 bases and J gave up 4 bases; unmatched junction bases: 8.

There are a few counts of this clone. CDR3 DNA sequence: TGCGCCAGCAGCCAGTTACAGGGGGTGGGCGAGCAGTACTTC. Its protein is CASSQLQGVGEQYF. This chain uses TRBV4-1 with TRBJ2-7; 8 nucleotides line up with TRBD1. Germline lookup yields CDR1 MGHRA and CDR2 YSYEKL. The CDR3 extends over 14 amino acids. V lost 3 bases and J lost 6; bases outside the gene matches: 7.

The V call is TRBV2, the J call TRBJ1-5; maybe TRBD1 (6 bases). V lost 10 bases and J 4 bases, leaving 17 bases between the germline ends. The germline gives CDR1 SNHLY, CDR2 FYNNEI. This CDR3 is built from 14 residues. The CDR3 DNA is TGTGCCACCTCTCTGACAGGAAATAATCAGCCCCAGCATTTT. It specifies CATSLTGNNQPQHF.

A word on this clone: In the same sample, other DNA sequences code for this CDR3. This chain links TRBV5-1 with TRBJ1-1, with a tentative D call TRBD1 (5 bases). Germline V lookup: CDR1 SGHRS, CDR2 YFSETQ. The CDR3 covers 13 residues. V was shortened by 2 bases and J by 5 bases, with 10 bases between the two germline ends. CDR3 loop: CASSLGAGTEAFF. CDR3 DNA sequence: TGCGCCAGCAGCTTAGGGGCTGGGACTGAAGCTTTCTTT.

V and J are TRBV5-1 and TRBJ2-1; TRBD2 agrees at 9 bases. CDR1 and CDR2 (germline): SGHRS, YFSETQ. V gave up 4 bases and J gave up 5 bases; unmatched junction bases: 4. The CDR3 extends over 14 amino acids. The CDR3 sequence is CASSPVAGDNEQFF. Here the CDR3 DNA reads TGCGCCAGCAGCCCTGTAGCGGGAGACAATGAGCAGTTCTTC.

The CDR3 reads CASSYARAQGNTIYF. The CDR3 DNA sequence: TGTGCCAGCAGTTACGCCAGGGCGCAAGGAAACACCATATATTTT. This chain uses TRBV6-5 with TRBJ1-3; maybe TRBD1 (5 bases). V gave up 2 bases and J gave up 4 bases, with 12 bases separating them. The CDR3 loop spans 15 amino acids. CDR1 and CDR2 (germline): MNHEY, SVGAGI.

CDR3 protein: CASRPDLQGAPTEAFF. The CDR3 DNA sequence: TGTGCCAGCAGACCCGATCTCCAGGGGGCTCCAACTGAAGCTTTCTTT. The V call is TRBV11-1, the J call TRBJ1-1, with 8 bases lining up with TRBD1. The length of the CDR3 is 16 residues. CDR1 is SGHAT, CDR2 FQDESV, per germline (reference sequence). V lost 6 bases, J lost 5 bases, and 14 bases stayed unmatched. Full variable domain (outside the CDR3, taken from reference TRBV11-1 and TRBJ1-1): EAEVAQSPRYKITEKSQAVAFWCDPISGHATLYWYRQILGQGPELLVQFQDESVVDDSQLPKDRFSAERLKGVDSTLKIQPAELGDSAMYLCASRPDLQGAPTEAFFGQGTRLTVV.

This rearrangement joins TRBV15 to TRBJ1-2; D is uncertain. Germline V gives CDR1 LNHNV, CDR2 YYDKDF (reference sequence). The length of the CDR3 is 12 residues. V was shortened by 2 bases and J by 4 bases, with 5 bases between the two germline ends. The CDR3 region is CATSRPFYGYTF. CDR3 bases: TGTGCCACCAGCAGACCCTTCTATGGCTACACCTTC.

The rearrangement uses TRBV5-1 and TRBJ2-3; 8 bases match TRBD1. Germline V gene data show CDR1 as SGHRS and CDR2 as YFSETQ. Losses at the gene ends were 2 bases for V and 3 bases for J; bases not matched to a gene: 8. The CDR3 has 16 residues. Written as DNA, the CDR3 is TGCGCCAGCAGCTTAGTTCAGGGGGCAGGTACAGATACGCAGTATTTT. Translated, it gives CASSLVQGAGTDTQYF. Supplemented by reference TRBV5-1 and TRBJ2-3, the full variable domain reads KAGVTQTPRYLIKTRGQQVTLSCSPISGHRSVSWYQQTPGQGLQFLFEYFSETQRNKGNFPGRFSGRQFSNSRSEMNVSTLELGDSALYLCASSLVQGAGTDTQYFGPGTRLTVL.

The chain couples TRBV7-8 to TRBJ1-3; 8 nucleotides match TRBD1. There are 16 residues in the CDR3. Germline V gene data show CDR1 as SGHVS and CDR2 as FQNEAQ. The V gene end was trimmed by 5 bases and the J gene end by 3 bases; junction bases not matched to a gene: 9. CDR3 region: CASSSPTGGGGNTIYF. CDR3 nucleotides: TGTGCCAGCAGCAGCCCCACAGGGGGGGGTGGAAACACCATATATTTT.

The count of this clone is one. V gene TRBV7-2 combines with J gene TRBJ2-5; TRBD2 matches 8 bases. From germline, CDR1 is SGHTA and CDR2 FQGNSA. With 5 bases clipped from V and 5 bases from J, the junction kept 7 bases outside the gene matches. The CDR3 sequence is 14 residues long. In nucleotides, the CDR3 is TGTGCCAGCAGCAGAAGCGGGAGACGGGAGACCCAGTACTTC. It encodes CASSRSGRRETQYF.

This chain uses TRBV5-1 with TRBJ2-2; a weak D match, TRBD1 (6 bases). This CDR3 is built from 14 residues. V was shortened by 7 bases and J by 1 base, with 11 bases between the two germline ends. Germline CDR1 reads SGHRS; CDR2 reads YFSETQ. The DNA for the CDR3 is TGCGCCAGCTTTCCGGACAGGAACACCGGGGAGCTGTTTTTT. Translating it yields CASFPDRNTGELFF.

CDR3 sequence (DNA): TGTGCCAGCAAGGAGGGTTTGGTGCCTGGAAACACCATATATTTT. Protein: CASKEGLVPGNTIYF. The chain uses TRBV6-5 and TRBJ1-3; D unclear. V lost 7 bases to trimming and J lost 2 bases, with 15 bases between them. Germline V gene sequence: CDR1 MNHEY, CDR2 SVGAGI. The CDR3 totals 15 residues.

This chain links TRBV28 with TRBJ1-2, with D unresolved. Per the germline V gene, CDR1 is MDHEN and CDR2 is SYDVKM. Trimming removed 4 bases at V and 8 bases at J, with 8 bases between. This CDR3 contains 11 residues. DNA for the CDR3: TGTGCCAGCAGTTCTACCAGGGGCTACACCTTC. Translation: CASSSTRGYTF.

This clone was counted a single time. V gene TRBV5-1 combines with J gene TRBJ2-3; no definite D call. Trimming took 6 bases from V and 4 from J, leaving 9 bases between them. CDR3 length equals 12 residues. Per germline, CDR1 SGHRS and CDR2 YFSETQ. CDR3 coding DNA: TGCGCCAGCAATGACAATTCAGATACGCAGTATTTT. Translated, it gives CASNDNSDTQYF.

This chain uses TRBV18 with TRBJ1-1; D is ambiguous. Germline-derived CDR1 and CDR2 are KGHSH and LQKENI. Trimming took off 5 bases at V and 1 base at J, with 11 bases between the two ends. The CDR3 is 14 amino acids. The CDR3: CASSTKAGNTEAFF. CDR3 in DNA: TGTGCCAGCTCAACCAAAGCAGGGAACACTGAAGCTTTCTTT.

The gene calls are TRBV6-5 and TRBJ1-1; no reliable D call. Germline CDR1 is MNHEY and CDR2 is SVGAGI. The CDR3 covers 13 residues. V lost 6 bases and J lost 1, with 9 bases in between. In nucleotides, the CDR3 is TGTGCCAGCAGACCGGACTGGAACACTGAAGCTTTCTTT. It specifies CASRPDWNTEAFF.

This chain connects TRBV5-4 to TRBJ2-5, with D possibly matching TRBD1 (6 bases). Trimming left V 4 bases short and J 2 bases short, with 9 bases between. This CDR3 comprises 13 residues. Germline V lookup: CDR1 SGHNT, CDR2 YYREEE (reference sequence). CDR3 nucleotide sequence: TGTGCCAGCAGCATTGACAGGCAAGAGACCCAGTACTTC. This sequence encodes CASSIDRQETQYF.

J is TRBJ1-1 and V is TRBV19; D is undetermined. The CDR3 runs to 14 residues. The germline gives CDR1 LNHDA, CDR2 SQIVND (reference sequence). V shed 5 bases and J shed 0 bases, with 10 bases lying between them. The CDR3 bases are TGTGCCAGTAGTGCCGAGCTAGTGAACACTGAAGCTTTCTTT. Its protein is CASSAELVNTEAFF.

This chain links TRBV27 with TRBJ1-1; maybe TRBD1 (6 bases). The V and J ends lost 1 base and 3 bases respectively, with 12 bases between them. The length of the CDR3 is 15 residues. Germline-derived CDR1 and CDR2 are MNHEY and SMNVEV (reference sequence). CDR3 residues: CASSLYGGGYTEAFF. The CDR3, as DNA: TGTGCCAGCAGTTTATACGGCGGGGGCTACACTGAAGCTTTCTTT.

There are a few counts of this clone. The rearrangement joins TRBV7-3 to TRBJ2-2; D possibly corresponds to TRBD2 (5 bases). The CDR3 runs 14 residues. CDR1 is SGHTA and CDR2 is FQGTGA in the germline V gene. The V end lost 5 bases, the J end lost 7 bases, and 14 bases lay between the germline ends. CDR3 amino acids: CASSPRPAGGELFF. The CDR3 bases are TGTGCCAGCAGCCCCAGGCCTGCGGGCGGGGAGCTGTTTTTT.